The rows below give T cell receptor beta chains drawn from one sample of a study of cytomegalovirus exposure and HLA in healthy donors. Clones were sequenced by immunoSEQ multiplex PCR, and TCRdb holds only the in-frame ones, with some missing. The table records over 100,000 clones, about 88% of them present only once. Sequencing was done on a sample of PBMCs. The receptors here all came from a woman under 30 in good health and CMV-seronegative. The CDR3 runs from the conserved cysteine through the conserved F or W. Each record gives: V gene, D gene, J gene, clone size, CDR3 DNA, CDR3 protein. D genes are given only for firm matches. Size is omitted from some rows. Given values are once, few, many or a class for expanded clones.

V: TRBV28; D: NA; J: TRBJ2-1; size: NA; DNA: TGTGCCAGCAAGGTCGTGGACTACCGGGACAATGAGCAGTTCTTC; CDR3: CASKVVDYRDNEQFF
V: TRBV19; D: TRBD1; J: TRBJ2-5; size: NA; DNA: TGTGCCAGTAGTCGCACAGGGGTCGGGCTGGAGACCCAGTACTTC; CDR3: CASSRTGVGLETQYF
V: TRBV18; D: TRBD1; J: TRBJ1-1; size: once; DNA: TGTGCCAGCTCACCGGGACAGGGGGGGCCTGAAGCTTTCTTT; CDR3: CASSPGQGGPEAFF
V: TRBV21-1; D: NA; J: TRBJ2-7; size: NA; DNA: TGTGCCAGCAGCAAAGACAGGGGGCTAGACTACGAGCAGTACTTC; CDR3: CASSKDRGLDYEQYF
V: TRBV4-3; D: NA; J: TRBJ2-3; size: NA; DNA: TGCGCCAGCAGCCAAACAGCCCTACGAAGCACAGATACGCAGTATTTT; CDR3: CASSQTALRSTDTQYF
V: TRBV4-2; D: TRBD1; J: TRBJ2-7; size: medium-sized; DNA: TGTGCCAGCAGCCAAGAAGAGAGACAGGGACCACACGAGCAGTACTTC; CDR3: CASSQEERQGPHEQYF
V: TRBV9; D: TRBD1; J: TRBJ2-3; size: once; DNA: TGTGCCAGCAGCGTAGACCCGACAGGGATAAGAGATACGCAGTATTTT; CDR3: CASSVDPTGIRDTQYF
V: TRBV28; D: NA; J: TRBJ1-2; size: NA; DNA: TGTGCCAGCAGTTTATATGAGGGTTCTAATGACTTC; CDR3: CASSLYEGSNDF
V: TRBV28; D: TRBD1; J: TRBJ2-2; size: NA; DNA: TGTGCCAGCCAGGGGGCCAGCGGGGAGCTGTTTTTT; CDR3: CASQGASGELFF
V: TRBV7-2; D: NA; J: TRBJ1-5; size: NA; DNA: TGTGCCAGCAGCCTCACAGGTACTACTCATCAGCCCCAGCATTTT; CDR3: CASSLTGTTHQPQHF
V: TRBV9; D: NA; J: TRBJ1-3; size: NA; DNA: TGTGCCAGCAGCGCGGGTGCGATGACCCCTTACTCTGGAAACACCATATATTTT; CDR3: CASSAGAMTPYSGNTIYF
V: TRBV4-2; D: TRBD2; J: TRBJ2-7; size: NA; DNA: TGTGCCAGCGGGGAGACTAGCGGGAGCTACGAGCAGTACTTC; CDR3: CASGETSGSYEQYF
V: TRBV7-7; D: NA; J: TRBJ2-1; size: NA; DNA: TGTGCCAGCAGCTCGTCAGGGTCAACTGAGCAGTTCTTC; CDR3: CASSSSGSTEQFF
V: TRBV9; D: TRBD1; J: TRBJ1-1; size: NA; DNA: TGTGCCAGCAGCCCTGACAGGGGGAGTGAAGCTTTCTTT; CDR3: CASSPDRGSEAFF
V: TRBV5-4; D: TRBD2; J: TRBJ2-1; size: NA; DNA: TGTGCCAGCAGCTTGGGAGCGGGAGTACCCAATGAGCAGTTCTTC; CDR3: CASSLGAGVPNEQFF
V: TRBV6-5; D: TRBD1; J: TRBJ2-2; size: NA; DNA: TGTGCCAGCAGTTACGAAAGGACAGGGGCCACCGGGGAGCTGTTTTTT; CDR3: CASSYERTGATGELFF
V: TRBV5-8; D: TRBD2; J: TRBJ2-3; size: NA; DNA: TGTGCCAGCAGCCACGGACTAGCGGGATACACAGATACGCAGTATTTT; CDR3: CASSHGLAGYTDTQYF
V: TRBV6-6; D: NA; J: TRBJ2-3; size: NA; DNA: TGTGCCAGCACCCGCTCGGGTAACCTACTAGGGGATACGCAGTATTTT; CDR3: CASTRSGNLLGDTQYF
V: TRBV5-1; D: NA; J: TRBJ1-2; size: NA; DNA: TGCGCCAGCAGCTTGGGCAGGGCACCGGCCCATTCCTACACCTTC; CDR3: CASSLGRAPAHSYTF
V: TRBV18; D: TRBD1; J: TRBJ1-2; size: NA; DNA: TGTGCCAGCTCACCCGAAGGGACAGGGACTGGCTACACCTTC; CDR3: CASSPEGTGTGYTF
V: TRBV28; D: NA; J: TRBJ1-1; size: NA; DNA: TGTGCCAGCAGGGACCCGACAGGGAACACTGAAGCTTTCTTT; CDR3: CASRDPTGNTEAFF
V: TRBV28; D: TRBD1; J: TRBJ2-7; size: NA; DNA: TGTGCCAGCAGCCGAGGGACAGTCTACGAGCAGTACTTC; CDR3: CASSRGTVYEQYF
V: TRBV5-6; D: NA; J: TRBJ1-6; size: NA; DNA: TGTGCCAGCAGCCTAAGGGACTCCCGCACCCTCCACTTT; CDR3: CASSLRDSRTLHF
V: TRBV18; D: NA; J: TRBJ2-3; size: NA; DNA: TGTGCCAGCTCACCAGGACTAAACCCCACAGATACGCAGTATTTT; CDR3: CASSPGLNPTDTQYF
V: TRBV9; D: NA; J: TRBJ1-1; size: NA; DNA: TGTGCCAGCAGTGACCGGGTGAACACTGAAGCTTTCTTT; CDR3: CASSDRVNTEAFF
V: TRBV29-1; D: TRBD1; J: TRBJ1-2; size: NA; DNA: TGCAGCGTTGTCTTAGTATCCGACAGGGTGTACTATGGCTACACCTTC; CDR3: CSVVLVSDRVYYGYTF
V: TRBV28; D: TRBD2; J: TRBJ2-7; size: few; DNA: TGTGCCAGCAGAAGAGGCCGCGGGACTAGCGGATACGAGCAGTACTTC; CDR3: CASRRGRGTSGYEQYF
V: TRBV11-2; D: NA; J: TRBJ2-7; size: NA; DNA: TGTGCCAGCGGGGACAACTCCTACGAGCAGTACTTC; CDR3: CASGDNSYEQYF
V: TRBV6-1; D: NA; J: TRBJ1-2; size: NA; DNA: TGTGCCAGCAGTGGGGCCGGGGACTATGGCTACACCTTC; CDR3: CASSGAGDYGYTF